The sequence of this T cell receptor (beta chain) was determined in a study of identical twins. Overall study findings and caveats: A partial confounding effect on zero-insertion analyses could come from invariant MAIT and iNKT cells. Weaker excess sharing between twins was seen in beta out-of-frame sequences.

The CDR3 is 14 residues long. V was shortened by 0 bases and J by 1 base, with 9 bases between the two germline ends. CDR1 and CDR2 from the germline V gene are DFQATT and SNEGSKA (reference sequence). Unique molecular identifiers were present on cDNA, and template switching added a universal primer site. Via MiXCR, TCRdb re-called the 5' RACE reads, giving one row per CDR3 protein. The sample lists roughly 250,000 distinct CDR3 sequences; 7.5% were seen once. The table lists this clonotype with many counts. Its antigen is still unknown. This sample was also put to use in a study of yellow fever vaccine responses in identical twins. This second report adds: In identical twins, vaccine T cell responses appeared partly shared and partly individual.

Sequenced material: CD8+ T cells sorted from blood. This TCR was sampled from a woman aged 18-30 years in good health. The chain uses TRBV20-1 and TRBJ1-1; D unresolved. Written as DNA, the CDR3 is TGCAGTGCTAGAGATCCGGGCTCGAACACTGAAGCTTTCTTT. Translated, it gives CSARDPGSNTEAFF.